This T cell receptor beta chain stems from a study of HIV-infected patients and healthy controls. Study-wide points: No HLA typing of donors was done in this study.

The repertoire came from unfractionated whole blood and reflected all unsorted peripheral T cells. This CDR3 is 12 amino acids long. CDR1 and CDR2 (germline): GTSNPN, SVGIG (reference sequence). V was clipped by 7 bases and J by 0 bases, with 9 bases between them. As regards this clonotype: What it binds is unknown.

Reverse transcription used around 500 ng RNA and constant-region primers for alpha and beta. Each of the alpha and beta chains got its own library through chain-specific third strand synthesis with indices. TCRdb independently ran MiXCR on the 5' RACE reads; one entry per CDR3 protein. The sample shows about 24,000 distinct CDR3 sequences, 8.5% to 9% of them seen only once. This sequence joins TRBV30 and TRBJ2-5; D possibly corresponds to TRBD2 (6 bases). Sequences were obtained from blood. The clonotype originates from an adult in good health. In DNA, the CDR3 is TGTGCCTCGGGACTGAACCAAGAGACCCAGTACTTC. Its translation is CASGLNQETQYF.